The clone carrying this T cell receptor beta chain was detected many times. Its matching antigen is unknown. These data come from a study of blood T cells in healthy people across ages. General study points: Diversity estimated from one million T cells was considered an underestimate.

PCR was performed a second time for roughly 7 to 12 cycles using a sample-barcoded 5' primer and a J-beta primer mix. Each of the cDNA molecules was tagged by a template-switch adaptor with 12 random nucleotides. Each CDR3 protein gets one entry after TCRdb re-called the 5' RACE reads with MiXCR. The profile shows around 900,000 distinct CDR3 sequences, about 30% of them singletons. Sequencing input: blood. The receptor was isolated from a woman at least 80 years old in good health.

The CDR3 protein is CATSRVLALGDGYTF. The CDR3 nucleotides read TGTGCCACCAGCAGAGTCCTGGCTCTAGGGGATGGCTACACCTTC. The V gene is TRBV15, the J gene TRBJ1-2; tentative D call: TRBD1 (5 bases). Per germline, CDR1 LNHNV and CDR2 YYDKDF (reference sequence). Trimming pared 1 base from V and 6 bases from J, leaving 15 bases between. The CDR3 has 15 residues. The variable domain in full, completed from reference TRBV15 and TRBJ1-2, reads DAMVIQNPRYQVTQFGKPVTLSCSQTLNHNVMYWYQQKSSQAPKLLFHYYDKDFNNEADTPDNFQSRRPNTSFCFLDIRSPGLGDTAMYLCATSRVLALGDGYTFGSGTRLTVV.